This T cell receptor beta chain is drawn from a study of CD8 T cells in Susac syndrome. Roughly 0.5 to 1 ug RNA was reverse transcribed with random hexamers. The TCR beta CDR3 was amplified by immunoSEQ multiplex PCR across 54 Vbeta, 13 Jbeta. In TCRdb, the immunoSEQ multiplex PCR reads were re-called with MiXCR into one record per CDR3 protein. The table has roughly 150,000 distinct CDR3 sequences, just under 95% seen once. TCR beta was sequenced from blood CD8+ and CD4+ T cells. TEMRA cells were FACS-enriched, while CD8+ and CD4+ T cells were negatively isolated. Regarding the study as a whole: The authors acknowledged that the study's TCR sequencing and HLA analysis involved relatively few individuals.

With 0 bases removed from V and 1 base from J, the gap between germline ends came to 24 bases. CDR3 length: 19 residues. Germline V gene lookup returns CDR1 SQVTM and CDR2 ANQGSEA. A word on this clonotype: Its antigen is not known.

The sequencing sample was made of CD8+ T cells from PBMCs. The chain links TRBV29-1 to TRBJ1-2; D is unresolved. This TCR derives from a human donor with multiple sclerosis. The CDR3 DNA reads TGCAGCGTTGAAGATCGGCAATCATTCCACGATCGGAGTAACTATGGCTACACCTTC. Residues: CSVEDRQSFHDRSNYGYTF.